These 27 T cell receptor beta chains originate from one sample sequenced in a study of blood T cells in healthy people across ages. The use of a sample-barcoded 5' primer and a J-beta primer mix characterized a second PCR of roughly 6 to 11 cycles. TCRdb re-called the 5' RACE reads with MiXCR, one entry per CDR3 protein. The table lists 870,000 or so distinct CDR3 sequences, around 30% of them singletons, with 17% in the top ten. The sequenced material came from blood. All receptors derive from an elderly woman in good health.

This clonotype occurred a few times. The V gene is TRBV28, the J gene TRBJ2-2; tentatively, D is TRBD2 (6 bases). V lost 6 bases and J 7 bases, leaving 18 bases between the germline ends. Germline lookup yields CDR1 MDHEN and CDR2 SYDVKM. This CDR3 has 15 amino acids. The CDR3 bases are TGTGCCAGCAGCCCGCAGGGAGGCTTCGGCGGGGAGCTGTTTTTT. Translated, it gives CASSPQGGFGGELFF.

The chain carries TRBV20-1 and TRBJ1-1; D uncertain. Germline V gene sequence: CDR1 DFQATT, CDR2 SNEGSKA (reference sequence). This CDR3 has 13 residues. Deletions cut 5 bases from V and 2 bases from J, with 12 bases between. In DNA form, the CDR3 reads TGCAGTGCTCGTCCGACGAGAAACACTGAAGCTTTCTTT. Its protein product is CSARPTRNTEAFF.

This chain links TRBV7-2 with TRBJ2-1; D may match TRBD1 or TRBD2 (5 bases each). This CDR3 has 17 residues. In germline, CDR1 is SGHTA, CDR2 FQGNSA. Trimming pared 1 base from V and 8 bases from J, leaving 21 bases between. The CDR3 region has the DNA TGTGCCAGCAGCTTAGTCCTTTCGCTTAGTCGGGGCGATGAGCAGTTCTTC. It codes for CASSLVLSLSRGDEQFF.

This clonotype came up a few times. This chain uses TRBV11-3 with TRBJ2-5; 9 nucleotides agree with TRBD2. Germline V gene data show CDR1 as SGHNT and CDR2 as YENEEA. CDR3 length: 15 residues. Germline trimming cut 6 bases from V and 1 base from J; bases unmatched to any gene: 6. The CDR3 DNA sequence: TGTGCCAGCAGGTCGCTAGCGGGGACCCAAGAGACCCAGTACTTC. Encoded protein: CASRSLAGTQETQYF.

This clonotype showed up many times. The gene calls are TRBV7-2 and TRBJ2-6, with D perhaps assigned TRBD1 or TRBD2 (5 bases each). V was shortened by 6 bases and J by 0 bases, with 15 bases between the two germline ends. The V gene's germline CDR1 is SGHTA and CDR2 FQGNSA. This CDR3 contains 17 residues. The CDR3 sequence: CASSYNPGGSGANVLTF. Here the CDR3 DNA reads TGTGCCAGCAGTTATAATCCTGGGGGCTCTGGGGCCAACGTCCTGACTTTC.

At least ten counts were recorded for this clonotype. The CDR3 region has the DNA TGTGCCAGCAGTTTACCGGGACAGGGACCGTTCTTC. Its translation is CASSLPGQGPFF. The chain carries TRBV12-3 or TRBV12-4 and TRBJ2-1; 9 nucleotides agree with TRBD1. V dropped 2 bases and J dropped 15; count of bases not matched to a gene: 5. CDR3 size: 12 residues.

This clonotype appeared many times. V usage is TRBV29-1 and J usage is TRBJ1-1, with no clear D. This CDR3 is built from 15 residues. V gave up 5 bases and J gave up 1 base, with 17 bases separating them. Germline CDR1 reads SQVTM; CDR2 reads ANQGSEA. The CDR3 spells CSVLGNPRKNTEAFF. The CDR3 bases are TGCAGCGTTCTGGGGAACCCGCGGAAGAACACTGAAGCTTTCTTT.

This clonotype has at least ten counts. The chain is built from TRBV5-1 and TRBJ2-1, with 11 bases lining up with TRBD1. From germline, CDR1 is SGHRS and CDR2 YFSETQ. This CDR3 region has 14 residues. J lost 7 bases, V lost 4 bases, and 4 bases had no gene match. The DNA of the CDR3 is TGCGCCAGCAGCCGGACAGGGGGCGAGAATGAGCAGTTCTTC. Its translation is CASSRTGGENEQFF.

This clonotype was found a few times. The genes are TRBV10-3 and TRBJ1-5; TRBD1 matches at 7 bases. The V gene end was trimmed by 3 bases and the J gene end by 6 bases; junction bases not matched to a gene: 5. Per the germline V gene, CDR1 is ENHRY and CDR2 is SYGVKD. This CDR3 comprises 14 residues. The CDR3 coding sequence is TGTGCCATCAGTGATGGACAGGAGGGTCAGCCCCAGCATTTT. Translation: CAISDGQEGQPQHF.

This clonotype was recorded many times. The rearrangement links TRBV5-1 to TRBJ1-2, with D unresolved. CDR1 SGHRS and CDR2 YFSETQ come from the germline V gene. The CDR3 is 14 residues long. Trimming removed 3 bases at V and 3 bases at J, with 12 bases between. Written as DNA, the CDR3 is TGCGCCAGCAGCTCGGCGTTAAGTGACTATGGCTACACCTTC. This sequence encodes CASSSALSDYGYTF. Full variable domain (remainder filled in from reference TRBV5-1 and TRBJ1-2): KAGVTQTPRYLIKTRGQQVTLSCSPISGHRSVSWYQQTPGQGLQFLFEYFSETQRNKGNFPGRFSGRQFSNSRSEMNVSTLELGDSALYLCASSSALSDYGYTFGSGTRLTVV.

This clonotype has more than one count but fewer than ten. The genes are TRBV30 and TRBJ2-5; D may be TRBD2 (6 bases). CDR3 length: 14 residues. Germline values: CDR1 GTSNPN, CDR2 SVGIG (reference sequence). The V end was cut by 1 base, the J end by 7 bases, with 16 bases between. Written as DNA, the CDR3 is TGTGCCTGGAGTGGACTAGTTTACATAGGGACCCAGTACTTC. Protein sequence: CAWSGLVYIGTQYF.

Remarks on this clonotype: A much larger clone lies one base from this, so it may be a read error. The genes are TRBV14 and TRBJ2-1, with D unclear. The V gene's germline CDR1 is SGHDN and CDR2 FVKESK. CDR3 length equals 15 residues. The V end lost 2 bases, the J end lost 13 bases, and 21 bases lay between the germline ends. CDR3 sequence: CASSQSRGRSETQFF. The CDR3 region has the DNA TGTGCCAGCAGCCAATCAAGAGGTAGAAGTGAGACCCAGTTCTTC.

Many counts were recorded for this clonotype. The chain has TRBV21-1 and TRBJ1-1. TRBV21-1 is shown as a pseudogene. The length of the CDR3 is 11 residues. The CDR3, as DNA: TGTGCCAGCAGCCGGGACACTGAAGCTTTCTTT. This codes for CASSRDTEAFF.

This clonotype was recorded many times. This chain links TRBV7-2 with TRBJ1-2; D perhaps matches TRBD1 (5 bases). The V end lost 5 bases, the J end lost 4 bases, and 14 bases lay between the germline ends. Germline V gives CDR1 SGHTA, CDR2 FQGNSA. There are 14 residues in the CDR3. This CDR3 reads CASSHPGVGYGYTF. For the CDR3, the DNA is TGTGCCAGCAGCCACCCGGGGGTCGGCTATGGCTACACCTTC.

In its sample, this clonotype was seen many times. The CDR3 region has the DNA TGCGCCAGCAGCTTTACAGGGGAAAACACTGAAGCTTTCTTT. Residues: CASSFTGENTEAFF. The rearrangement links TRBV5-1 to TRBJ1-1; 7 bases match TRBD1. The germline V gene encodes CDR1 SGHRS and CDR2 YFSETQ. This CDR3 has 14 residues. J lost 2 bases, V lost 2 bases, and 3 bases had no gene match.

This clonotype appeared many times. The CDR3 DNA follows: TGCGCCAGCAGCCAGGTACTCCTGGGACCTTCTAGCTCTGGGGCCAACGTCCTGACTTTC. Translated, it gives CASSQVLLGPSSSGANVLTF. The rearrangement links TRBV4-3 to TRBJ2-6; tentatively, D is TRBD1 or TRBD2 (5 bases each). The CDR3 sequence is 20 residues long. The V gene's germline CDR1 is LGHNA and CDR2 YSLEER. V lost 3 bases and J 0 bases, leaving 21 bases between the germline ends.

The chain has TRBV20-1 and TRBJ2-5, with a weak D call TRBD2 (7 bases). The CDR3 contains 14 residues. V was trimmed by 2 bases and J by 11 bases, leaving 21 bases between them. Germline CDR1 reads DFQATT; CDR2 reads SNEGSKA (reference sequence). The CDR3 DNA sequence: TGCAGTGCTAGATTGGGGGGGGCTTACGATGAGCAGTACTTC. It specifies CSARLGGAYDEQYF.

This clonotype has a handful of counts. One end of the junction fails to match germline, which may point to a read error. The J gene is TRBJ2-3, the V gene TRBV7-2; D is unresolved. The CDR3 is 12 amino acids. The germline V gene has CDR1 SGHTA and CDR2 FQGNSA. The CDR3 loop reads CAGSLRIDTQYF. CDR3 nucleotides: TGTGCCGGCAGCTTGAGAATAGACACGCAGTATTTT.

As for this clonotype: A much larger clone lies a single base off, so this may be a read error. V is TRBV12-3 or TRBV12-4 and J is TRBJ1-5; 7 bases align to TRBD2. The J call may be wrong; the DNA end is better matched by TRBJ2-3. The CDR3 totals 14 residues. In DNA, the CDR3 is TGTGCCAGCAGTTTCGGGGGGAGCAATCAGCCCCAGTATTTT. Encoded protein: CASSFGGSNQPQYF.

This clonotype was picked up many times. V and J are TRBV20-1 and TRBJ2-7, with D maybe TRBD1 (6 bases). CDR3 size: 14 residues. Per germline, CDR1 DFQATT and CDR2 SNEGSKA (reference sequence). Trimming removed 2 bases at V and 5 bases at J, with 16 bases between. CDR3 coding DNA: TGCAGTGCTAGAACGCCAGGGGTTCCCCACGAGCAGTACTTC. This gives the protein CSARTPGVPHEQYF.

This clonotype was recorded at least ten times. The rearrangement links TRBV20-1 to TRBJ2-5; 9 positions agree with TRBD1. The J segment lost 4 bases and the V segment lost 5 bases, leaving 8 bases of the junction unmatched. The CDR3 totals 14 residues. The germline V gene encodes CDR1 DFQATT and CDR2 SNEGSKA (reference sequence). The CDR3 reads CSASNRGQGETQYF. The CDR3 nucleotides are TGCAGTGCTTCTAACAGGGGGCAGGGAGAGACCCAGTACTTC.

As concerns this clonotype: With a much larger clone just one base away, this may be a read error. The chain recombines TRBV20-1 with TRBJ2-1, with 7 bases identical to TRBD2. V lost 0 bases and J lost 13; bases outside the gene matches: 6. The CDR3 is 12 amino acids. Germline CDR1 and CDR2: DFQATT and SNEGSKA (reference sequence). Written as DNA, the CDR3 is TGCAGTGCTAGAGAGGGGAGGGAGACCCAGTTCTTC. It codes for CSAREGRETQFF.

The table lists this clonotype with many counts. The chain joins TRBV2 to TRBJ2-7; D gene uncertain. The CDR3 is made up of 10 amino acids. The germline gives CDR1 SNHLY, CDR2 FYNNEI. Trimming stripped 7 bases from V and 2 bases from J, with 3 bases between. CDR3 loop: CASKPYEQYF. In DNA form, the CDR3 reads TGTGCCAGCAAACCCTACGAGCAGTACTTC.

This clonotype showed up many times. This chain links TRBV20-1 with TRBJ2-1, with D uncertain. The CDR3 sequence is 15 residues long. Trimming took off 7 bases at V and 2 bases at J, with 18 bases between the two ends. The germline gives CDR1 DFQATT, CDR2 SNEGSKA (reference sequence). CDR3 protein: CSGQALRTPYNEQFF. CDR3 coding DNA: TGCAGTGGACAAGCCTTGCGTACCCCCTACAATGAGCAGTTCTTC.

This clonotype was counted a single time. The chain uses TRBV20-1 and TRBJ2-1; the D is unclear. In germline, CDR1 is DFQATT, CDR2 SNEGSKA (reference sequence). Trimming cost V 3 bases and J 9 bases, with 15 bases left between them. CDR3 size: 13 residues. CDR3: CSARVPLTGEQFF. The CDR3 DNA is TGCAGTGCTAGGGTCCCTTTGACTGGTGAGCAGTTCTTC.

Note on this clonotype: A much larger clone differs by one base, so this may be a read error. This CDR3 fails to terminate in the conserved phenylalanine or tryptophan, so it likely reflects a read error. The genes are TRBV27 and TRBJ2-1; D may be TRBD1 (6 bases). Germline V lookup: CDR1 MNHEY, CDR2 SMNVEV (reference sequence). V was clipped by 5 bases and J by 0 bases, with 11 bases between them. There are 15 residues in the CDR3. The CDR3 is CASSITGNSYNEQFY. As DNA, the CDR3 is TGTGCCAGCAGTATTACAGGGAACTCCTACAATGAGCAGTTCTAC.

The sample holds many counts of this clonotype. The chain couples TRBV20-1 to TRBJ2-4; a weak D match, TRBD2 (7 bases). Germline V gives CDR1 DFQATT, CDR2 SNEGSKA (reference sequence). Trimming shortened V by 0 bases and J by 6 bases, and 15 bases separated the two germline ends. The length of the CDR3 is 15 residues. In DNA, the CDR3 is TGCAGTGCTAGAGAAGTCCGGGGGGCAGGAAACATTCAGTACTTC. As protein: CSAREVRGAGNIQYF.